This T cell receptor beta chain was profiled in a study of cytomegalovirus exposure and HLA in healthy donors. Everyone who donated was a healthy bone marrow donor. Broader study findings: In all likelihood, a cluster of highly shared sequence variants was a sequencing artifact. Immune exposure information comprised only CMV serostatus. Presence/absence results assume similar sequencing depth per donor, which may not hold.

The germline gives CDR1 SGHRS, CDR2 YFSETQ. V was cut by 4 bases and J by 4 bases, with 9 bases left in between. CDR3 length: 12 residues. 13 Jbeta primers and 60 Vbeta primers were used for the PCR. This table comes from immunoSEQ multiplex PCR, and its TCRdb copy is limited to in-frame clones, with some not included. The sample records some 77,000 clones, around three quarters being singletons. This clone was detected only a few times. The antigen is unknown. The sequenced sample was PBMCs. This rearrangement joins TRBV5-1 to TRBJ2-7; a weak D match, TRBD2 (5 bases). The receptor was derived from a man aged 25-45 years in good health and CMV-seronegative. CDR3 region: CASSLDFYEQYF. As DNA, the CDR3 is TGCGCCAGCAGCCTGGACTTTTACGAGCAGTACTTC.